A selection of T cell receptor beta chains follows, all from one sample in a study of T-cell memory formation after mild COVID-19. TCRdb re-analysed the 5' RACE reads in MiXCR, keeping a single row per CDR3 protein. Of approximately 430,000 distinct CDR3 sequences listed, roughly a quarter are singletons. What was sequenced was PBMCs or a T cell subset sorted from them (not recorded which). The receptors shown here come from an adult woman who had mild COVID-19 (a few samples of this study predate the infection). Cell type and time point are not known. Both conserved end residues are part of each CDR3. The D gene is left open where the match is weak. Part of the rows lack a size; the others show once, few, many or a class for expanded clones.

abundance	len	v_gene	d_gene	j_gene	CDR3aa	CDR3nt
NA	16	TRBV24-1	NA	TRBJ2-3	CATSDHRIGYTDTQYF	TGTGCCACCAGTGACCACAGGATAGGATACACAGATACGCAGTATTTT
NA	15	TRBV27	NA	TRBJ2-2	CASLSRQGLTGELFF	TGTGCCAGTTTGAGCCGGCAGGGCCTCACCGGGGAGCTGTTTTTT
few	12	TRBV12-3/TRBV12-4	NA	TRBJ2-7	CASSLGDTTRYF	TGTGCCAGCAGTTTAGGGGACACCACTCGATACTTC
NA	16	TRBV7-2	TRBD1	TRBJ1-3	CASSLGGTASGNTIYF	TGTGCCAGCAGCTTAGGGGGGACAGCCTCTGGAAACACCATATATTTT
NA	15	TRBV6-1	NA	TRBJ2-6	CASRQGSSGANVLTF	TGTGCCAGCAGACAGGGATCCTCTGGGGCCAACGTCCTGACTTTC
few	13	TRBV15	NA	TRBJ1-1	CATSRVLNTEAFF	TGTGCCACCAGCAGAGTCCTGAACACTGAAGCTTTCTTT
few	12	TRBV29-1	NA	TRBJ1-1	CSVVGHDTEAFF	TGCAGCGTTGTAGGTCACGACACTGAAGCTTTCTTT
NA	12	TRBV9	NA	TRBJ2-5	CASSARGETQYF	TGTGCCAGCAGCGCGAGAGGAGAGACCCAGTACTTC
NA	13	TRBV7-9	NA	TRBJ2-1	CASRPGAYNEQFF	TGTGCCAGCAGGCCCGGGGCCTACAATGAGCAGTTCTTC
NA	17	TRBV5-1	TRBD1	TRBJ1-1	CASSEPGQIELNTEAFF	TGCGCCAGCAGCGAACCGGGACAGATTGAGTTGAACACTGAAGCTTTCTTT
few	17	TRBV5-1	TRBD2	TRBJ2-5	CASSRKFTSGAQETQYF	TGCGCCAGCAGCCGGAAGTTCACTAGCGGGGCGCAAGAGACCCAGTACTTC
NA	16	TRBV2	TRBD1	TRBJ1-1	CASSEDLRDRRTEAFF	TGTGCCAGCAGTGAAGACCTTAGGGACAGACGGACTGAAGCTTTCTTT
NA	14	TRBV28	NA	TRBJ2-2	CASSNRGSTGELFF	TGTGCCAGCAGTAATAGGGGTTCCACCGGGGAGCTGTTTTTT
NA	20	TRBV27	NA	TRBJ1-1	CASSLMSIDPIKQWNTEAFF	TGTGCCAGCAGTTTAATGTCCATAGACCCAATAAAACAGTGGAACACTGAAGCTTTCTTT
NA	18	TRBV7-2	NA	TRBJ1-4	CASNLHPGWLTLMKNCFF	NA
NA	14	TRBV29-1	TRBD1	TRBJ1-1	CSVPRTGENTEAFF	TGCAGCGTTCCGCGGACAGGGGAGAACACTGAAGCTTTCTTT
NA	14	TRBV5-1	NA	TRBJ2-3	CASAGPGTADTQYF	TGCGCCAGCGCCGGGCCCGGGACGGCAGATACGCAGTATTTT
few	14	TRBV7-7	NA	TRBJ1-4	CASSLGGVGEKLFF	TGTGCTAGCAGCTTAGGAGGGGTTGGCGAAAAACTGTTTTTT
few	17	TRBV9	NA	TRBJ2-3	CASSPSLVWDQGDTQYF	TGTGCCAGCAGCCCCTCATTAGTCTGGGACCAAGGAGATACGCAGTATTTT
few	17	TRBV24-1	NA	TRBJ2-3	CATSDPSTETPADTQYF	TGTGCCACCAGTGACCCCTCGACAGAAACGCCCGCAGATACGCAGTATTTT
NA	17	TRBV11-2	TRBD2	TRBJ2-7	CASGRGDGTSVDYEQYF	TGTGCCAGCGGACGAGGCGACGGGACTAGCGTAGACTACGAGCAGTACTTC
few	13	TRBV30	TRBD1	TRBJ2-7	CAWTPPGGNEQYF	TGTGCCTGGACTCCTCCAGGGGGTAACGAGCAGTACTTC
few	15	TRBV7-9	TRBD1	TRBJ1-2	CASSAMSGGNYGYTF	TGTGCCAGCAGCGCTATGTCAGGGGGCAACTATGGCTACACCTTC
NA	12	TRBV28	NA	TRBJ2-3	CASSFRWDTQYF	TGTGCCAGCAGTTTCCGGTGGGATACGCAGTATTTT
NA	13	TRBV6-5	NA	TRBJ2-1	CASSYSEGGEQFF	TGTGCCAGCAGTTACTCGGAGGGTGGTGAGCAGTTCTTC
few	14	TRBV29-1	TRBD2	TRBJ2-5	CSVLPGLAQETQYF	TGCAGCGTGCTCCCGGGACTAGCCCAAGAGACCCAGTACTTC
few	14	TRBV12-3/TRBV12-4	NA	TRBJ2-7	CASTPGSGHYEQYF	TGTGCCAGCACCCCGGGCAGCGGCCACTACGAGCAGTACTTC
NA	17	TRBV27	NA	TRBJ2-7	CASSLSSPAKSSYEQYF	TGTGCCAGCAGTTTATCGTCTCCAGCGAAGAGCTCCTACGAGCAGTACTTC
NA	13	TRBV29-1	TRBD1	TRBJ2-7	CSVWDRGNYEQYF	TGCAGCGTTTGGGACAGGGGTAACTACGAGCAGTACTTC
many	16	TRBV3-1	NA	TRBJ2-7	CASSQSHRTGPYEQYF	TGTGCCAGCAGCCAATCTCACAGAACAGGGCCCTACGAGCAGTACTTC
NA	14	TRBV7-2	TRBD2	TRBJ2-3	CASSFRGREGTQYF	TGTGCCAGCAGCTTTCGCGGGAGGGAGGGTACGCAGTATTTT
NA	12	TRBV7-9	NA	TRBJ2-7	CASSLERGEQYF	TGTGCCAGCAGCTTAGAACGGGGGGAGCAGTACTTC